This T cell receptor (beta chain) is from a study of control samples from healthy donors and cancer patients. Only in-frame clones appear in the TCRdb table, and some are missing; sequencing was by immunoSEQ multiplex PCR. The sample carries 88,000 or so clones, just under 95% recorded once. CDR3 length equals 14 residues. Germline loops: CDR1 MNHEY, CDR2 SMNVEV (reference sequence). V shed 5 bases, J shed 4 bases, and the junction held 4 bases outside the gene matches. The receptor was derived from a woman younger than 30 in good health. The material sequenced was blood. The V call is TRBV27, the J call TRBJ2-2; 7 nucleotides match TRBD1. This CDR3 reads CASSPHRGTGELFF. CDR3 DNA: TGTGCCAGCAGTCCCCACAGGGGCACCGGGGAGCTGTTTTTT.